The TCR beta chain described here comes from a study of blood T cell repertoires in COVID-19. Study-level information: Sites in the United States, Italy and Spain provided acute and convalescent COVID-19 samples. In each case, the material was cDNA or gDNA derived from T cells, B-cell-depleted T cells, or PBMCs.

In Seattle, patients joined the study during active infection and were tracked longitudinally. J gave up 1 base and V 6 bases, and 12 bases lay outside the gene matches. CDR3 size: 16 residues. Germline V gives CDR1 SGHVS, CDR2 FQNEAQ. Original analysis: The authors estimated nucleated cell counts from reference gene primer amplification. TCRdb's copy holds only in-frame clones and misses some; the assay was immunoSEQ multiplex PCR. For V, J and clone size, that table is used; D and trimming come from the DNA. The sample carries about 410,000 clones, around 91% recorded once. The chain is built from TRBV7-8 and TRBJ2-7; 7 bases map to TRBD1. Specimen: peripheral blood. The sequence was obtained from a woman in her thirties or forties with COVID-19, enrolled during active disease. In DNA form, the CDR3 reads TGTGCCAGCAGTATGAGACTTACAGGGGCATCCTACGAGCAGTACTTC. Encoded protein: CASSMRLTGASYEQYF.